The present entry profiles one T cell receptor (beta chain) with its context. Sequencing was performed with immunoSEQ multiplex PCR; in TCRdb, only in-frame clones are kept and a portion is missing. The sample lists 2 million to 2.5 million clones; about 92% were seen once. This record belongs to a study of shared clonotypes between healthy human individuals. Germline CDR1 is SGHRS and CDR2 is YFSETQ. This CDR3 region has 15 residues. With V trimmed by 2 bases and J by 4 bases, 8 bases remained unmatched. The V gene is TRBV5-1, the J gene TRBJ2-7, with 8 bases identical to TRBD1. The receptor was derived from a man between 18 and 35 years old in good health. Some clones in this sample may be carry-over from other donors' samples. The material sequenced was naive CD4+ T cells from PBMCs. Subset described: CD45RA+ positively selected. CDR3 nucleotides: TGCGCCAGCAGCTTAACGGCAGGGGGCGGGTACGAGCAGTACTTC. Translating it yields CASSLTAGGGYEQYF.